The 19 T cell receptor beta chains below come from one sample, sequenced in a study of Graves' ophthalmopathy and Graves' hyperthyroidism. Amplification from RNA transcripts yielded the TCR beta CDR3 regions. In the first round, RT-PCR was carried out with HTBI primers, and a multiplex PCR formed the second round. TCRdb redid the calling of the multiplex PCR reads with MiXCR, one entry per CDR3 protein. Of around 600,000 distinct CDR3 sequences in the sample, about two fifths were seen once. The specimen was peripheral blood. Source of these receptors: an adult man with Graves' ophthalmopathy.

At least ten counts were recorded for this clonotype. V and J are TRBV20-1 and TRBJ1-5, with D perhaps matching TRBD1 (5 bases). The V gene lost 7 bases and the J gene lost 2 bases, with 18 bases spanning the gap. Germline V gene lookup returns CDR1 DFQATT and CDR2 SNEGSKA (reference sequence). The CDR3 sequence is 15 residues long. The CDR3 DNA follows: TGCAGTGGAGATACCGCAGGGAAACGCAATCAGCCCCAGCATTTT. It is translated as CSGDTAGKRNQPQHF.

This clonotype has only a few counts. CDR3 nucleotides: TGTGCCAGCAGCTTGGTGGCTCACACCGGGGAGCTGTTTTTT. It is translated as CASSLVAHTGELFF. This rearrangement joins TRBV5-6 to TRBJ2-2, with D unclear. The germline V gene has CDR1 SGHDT and CDR2 YYEEEE. V was clipped by 0 bases and J by 3 bases, with 6 bases between them. This CDR3 has 14 residues.

This chain connects TRBV15 to TRBJ2-7; 8 bases agree with TRBD1. Germline assignment: CDR1 LNHNV and CDR2 YYDKDF (reference sequence). The CDR3 length is 14 residues. V was clipped by 1 base and J by 6 bases; unmatched bases: 5. CDR3 coding DNA: TGTGCCACCAGCAGAGTCCCAGGGGGCGGCGAGCAGTACTTC. Its protein product is CATSRVPGGGEQYF.

V is TRBV20-1 and J is TRBJ1-2, with TRBD1 matching over 8 bases. The V gene end was trimmed by 5 bases and the J gene end by 12 bases; junction bases not matched to a gene: 2. This CDR3 spans 9 amino acids. Germline CDR1 reads DFQATT; CDR2 reads SNEGSKA (reference sequence). The DNA for the CDR3 is TGCAGTGCTCACAGGGGGAACACCTTC. Amino acid sequence: CSAHRGNTF.

This clonotype was seen once. In DNA form, the CDR3 reads TGTGCCAGCAGTAGCCTAGCGGGAGGGCTCGGCGGGGAGCAGTACTTC. It translates to CASSSLAGGLGGEQYF. The chain links TRBV2 to TRBJ2-7, with 12 nucleotides matching TRBD2. V lost 5 bases, J lost 7 bases, and 12 bases stayed unmatched. Germline CDR1 is SNHLY and CDR2 is FYNNEI. The CDR3 runs to 16 residues. Combining the CDR3 with reference TRBV2 and TRBJ2-7 gives the whole variable domain EPEVTQTPSHQVTQMGQEVILRCVPISNHLYFYWYRQILGQKVEFLVSFYNNEISEKSEIFDDQFSVERPDGSNFTLKIRSTKLEDSAMYFCASSSLAGGLGGEQYFGPGTRLTVT.

This clonotype came up many times. The gene calls are TRBV5-6 and TRBJ1-6; possible D gene TRBD1, 6 bases. CDR1 SGHDT and CDR2 YYEEEE come from the germline V gene. Between the trimmed V and J ends, which lost 2 bases and 11 bases, there was a span of 20 bases. This CDR3 has 16 residues. In DNA form, the CDR3 reads TGTGCCAGCAGCTTAAAGTACGTACAGGGAATACCACCCCTCCACTTT. Amino acid sequence: CASSLKYVQGIPPLHF.

The chain employs TRBV30 and TRBJ1-6; no clear D. Germline V gene data show CDR1 as GTSNPN and CDR2 as SVGIG (reference sequence). There are 11 residues in the CDR3. The V end lost 2 bases, the J end lost 9 bases, and 5 bases lay between the germline ends. This CDR3 is CAWSRGSPLHF. The CDR3 DNA sequence: TGTGCCTGGAGTCGTGGTTCACCCCTCCACTTT.

This clonotype was observed at least ten times. The chain uses TRBV7-8 and TRBJ1-6, with no clear D. The V gene's germline CDR1 is SGHVS and CDR2 FQNEAQ. The CDR3 runs to 15 residues. Trimming took 3 bases from V and 1 from J, leaving 7 bases between them. The CDR3 DNA reads TGTGCCAGCAGCTTTGGGGAGTCCTATAATTCACCCCTCCACTTT. This gives the protein CASSFGESYNSPLHF.

This clonotype was counted many times. The chain recombines TRBV29-1 with TRBJ2-7, with D maybe TRBD2 (6 bases). CDR1 is SQVTM, CDR2 ANQGSEA, per germline. V was shortened by 4 bases and J by 4 bases, with 14 bases between the two germline ends. The CDR3 runs to 13 residues. CDR3 sequence: CSVVASEGYEQYF. CDR3 bases: TGCAGCGTTGTCGCTAGCGAAGGTTACGAGCAGTACTTC.

This chain uses TRBV4-1 with TRBJ1-3; 7 positions agree with TRBD1. The CDR3 length is 17 residues. Germline loops: CDR1 MGHRA, CDR2 YSYEKL. The J segment lost 3 bases and the V segment lost 0 bases, leaving 8 bases of the junction unmatched. The CDR3 DNA follows: TGCGCCAGCAGCCAAGAAAGTACAGGGGCGCTTGGAAACACCATATATTTT. Amino acid sequence: CASSQESTGALGNTIYF.

This clonotype was recorded many times. This chain joins TRBV5-1 and TRBJ2-5, with 7 bases that match TRBD1. Germline assignment: CDR1 SGHRS and CDR2 YFSETQ. This CDR3 has 15 amino acids. With V trimmed by 5 bases and J by 5 bases, 12 bases remained unmatched. The CDR3 bases are TGCGCCAGCAGAGGAACTGGCGACAGGGTGGAGACCCAGTACTTC. Protein product: CASRGTGDRVETQYF.

This clonotype came up many times. The chain combines TRBV10-3 with TRBJ2-3; D may correspond to TRBD1 or TRBD2 (5 bases each). CDR3 length equals 14 residues. CDR1 ENHRY and CDR2 SYGVKD come from the germline V gene. V was pared by 4 bases and J by 3 bases, with 11 bases between. The DNA for the CDR3 is TGTGCCATCAGTGGCCGGGGCTTAACAGATACGCAGTATTTT. It translates to CAISGRGLTDTQYF.

At least ten counts were recorded for this clonotype. The chain uses TRBV20-1 and TRBJ1-2; TRBD1 might be the D (5 bases). The CDR3 runs 14 residues. Trimming shortened V by 5 bases and J by 1 base, and 14 bases separated the two germline ends. CDR1 is DFQATT, CDR2 SNEGSKA, per germline (reference sequence). For the CDR3, the DNA is TGCAGTGCTGGATCGGACATCTTTAACTATGGCTACACCTTC. It is translated as CSAGSDIFNYGYTF.

This clonotype was picked up one time. The genes are TRBV19 and TRBJ2-7, with D hard to call. The CDR3 is made up of 13 amino acids. Germline V gene sequence: CDR1 LNHDA, CDR2 SQIVND (reference sequence). Trimming took off 1 base at V and 3 bases at J, with 7 bases between the two ends. CDR3 protein: CASSIAKGYEQYF. CDR3 DNA sequence: TGTGCCAGTAGTATAGCAAAGGGCTACGAGCAGTACTTC.

V is TRBV25-1 and J is TRBJ1-2, with D maybe TRBD1 (6 bases). Germline V CDR1 and CDR2: MGHDK, SYGVNS. Trimming left V 8 bases short and J 0 bases short, with 19 bases between. The CDR3 extends over 16 amino acids. As DNA, the CDR3 is TGTGCCAGCGTTGGGGAACGCAGGACAGCTAACTATGGCTACACCTTC. This encodes CASVGERRTANYGYTF.

This clonotype was seen many times. The V and J genes are TRBV7-8 and TRBJ2-5, with 12 positions matching TRBD2. This CDR3 region has 14 residues. Per the germline V gene, CDR1 is SGHVS and CDR2 is FQNEAQ. With V trimmed by 7 bases and J by 5 bases, 5 bases remained unmatched. CDR3 in DNA: TGTGCCAGCACCCAGACTAGCGGGGGCGAGACCCAGTACTTC. This encodes CASTQTSGGETQYF.

The chain combines TRBV20-1 with TRBJ1-5; tentatively, D is TRBD1 (5 bases). Germline loops: CDR1 DFQATT, CDR2 SNEGSKA (reference sequence). CDR3 length equals 13 residues. Trimming removed 7 bases from V and 5 bases from J, with 15 bases in between. The CDR3 DNA sequence: TGCAGTGAGGGGATGGGGAGTCATCAGCCCCAGCATTTT. Its protein product is CSEGMGSHQPQHF.

A single count supports this clonotype. The chain joins TRBV7-9 to TRBJ1-2; 8 bases are shared with TRBD1. The CDR3 loop spans 14 amino acids. The J segment lost 6 bases and the V segment lost 2 bases, leaving 5 bases of the junction unmatched. Per the germline V gene, CDR1 is SEHNR and CDR2 is FQNEAQ (reference sequence). The chain's CDR3 is CASSLLAGGDGYTF. In DNA form, the CDR3 reads TGTGCCAGCAGCTTACTGGCAGGGGGCGATGGCTACACCTTC.

This clonotype was recorded a few times. The rearrangement joins TRBV6-1 to TRBJ1-6; unclear D gene. V lost 10 bases, J lost 1 base, and 14 bases lay in between. CDR1 is MNHNS and CDR2 is SASEGT in the germline V gene. This CDR3 contains 15 residues. CDR3 in amino acids: CATTSAGSYNSPLHF. The CDR3 bases are TGTGCCACCACATCGGCCGGGTCCTATAATTCACCCCTCCACTTT.